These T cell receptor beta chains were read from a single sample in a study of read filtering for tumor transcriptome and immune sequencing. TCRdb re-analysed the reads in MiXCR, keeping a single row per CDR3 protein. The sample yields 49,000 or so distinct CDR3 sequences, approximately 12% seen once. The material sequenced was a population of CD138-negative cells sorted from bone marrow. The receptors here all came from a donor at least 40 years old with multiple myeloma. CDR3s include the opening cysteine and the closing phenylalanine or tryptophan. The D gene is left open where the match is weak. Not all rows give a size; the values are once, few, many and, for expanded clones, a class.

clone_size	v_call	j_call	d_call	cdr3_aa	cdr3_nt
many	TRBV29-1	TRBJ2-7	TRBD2	CSILGRGSYEQYF	TGCAGCATCCTCGGGAGGGGCTCCTACGAGCAGTACTTC
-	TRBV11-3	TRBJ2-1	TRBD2	CASSQGLAGISTGQFF	TGTGCCAGCAGCCAGGGACTAGCGGGGATCTCTACCGGGCAGTTCTTC
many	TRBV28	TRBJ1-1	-	CASNRQGSVDTEAFF	TGTGCCAGCAATCGTCAGGGATCTGTTGACACTGAAGCTTTCTTT
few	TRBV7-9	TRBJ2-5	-	CASSFGGIEETQCF	TGTGCCAGCAGCTTCGGCGGGATTGAGGAGACCCAGTGCTTC
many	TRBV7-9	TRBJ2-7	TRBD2	CASSGNGGRVSYEQYF	TGTGCCAGCAGCGGGAATGGCGGGAGGGTCTCCTACGAGCAGTACTTC
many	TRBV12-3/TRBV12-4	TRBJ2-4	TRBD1	CASSPRDRTKNIQYF	TGTGCCAGCAGTCCCCGGGACAGGACCAAAAACATTCAGTACTTC
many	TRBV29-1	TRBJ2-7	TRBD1	CSVKTGVEQYF	TGCAGCGTTAAAACAGGGGTTGAGCAGTACTTC
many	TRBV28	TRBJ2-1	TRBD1	CASSLMGQGALNEQFF	TGTGCCAGCAGTTTAATGGGACAGGGGGCTTTGAATGAGCAGTTCTTC
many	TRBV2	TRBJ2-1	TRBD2	CASSWSSGRADEQFF	TGTGCCAGCAGTTGGTCTAGCGGGAGGGCCGATGAGCAGTTCTTC
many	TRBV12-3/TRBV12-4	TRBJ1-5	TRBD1	CASSLGQGYQPQHF	TGTGCCAGCAGTTTAGGACAGGGATATCAGCCCCAGCATTTT
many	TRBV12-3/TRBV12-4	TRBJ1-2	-	CASSLAGTTNYGYTF	TGTGCCAGCAGTTTAGCGGGGACCACTAACTATGGCTACACCTTC
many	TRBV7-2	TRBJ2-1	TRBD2	CASSPRLAGRNEQFF	TGTGCCAGCAGCCCCCGACTAGCGGGACGGAATGAGCAGTTCTTC
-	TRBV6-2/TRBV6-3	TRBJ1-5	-	CASSYSGINQPQHF	TGTGCCAGCAGTTACTCGGGGATTAATCAGCCCCAGCATTTT
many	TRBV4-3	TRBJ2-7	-	CASSQGSGGSYEQYF	TGCGCCAGCAGCCAAGGTAGCGGAGGGAGTTACGAGCAGTACTTC
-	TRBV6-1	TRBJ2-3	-	CASSEHLTTGTQYF	TGTGCCAGCAGTGAACACCTTACCACAGGTACGCAGTATTTT
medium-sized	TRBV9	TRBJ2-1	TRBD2	CASSVSGSTGNEQFF	TGTGCCAGCAGCGTTAGCGGGAGTACGGGCAATGAGCAGTTCTTC
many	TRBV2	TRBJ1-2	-	CASTYSMIANYGYTF	TGTGCCAGCACCTACAGTATGATAGCTAACTATGGCTACACCTTC
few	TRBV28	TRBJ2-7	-	CASIGVRTTEQYF	TGTGCCAGCATAGGGGTGAGGACTACCGAGCAGTACTTC
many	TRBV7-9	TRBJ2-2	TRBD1	CASSKNRGNTGELFF	TGTGCCAGCAGCAAAAACAGGGGGAACACCGGGGAGCTGTTTTTT
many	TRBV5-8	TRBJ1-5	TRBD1	CASSLELRTGTGQPQHF	TGTGCCAGCAGCTTGGAGCTAAGGACAGGAACTGGCCAGCCCCAGCATTTT
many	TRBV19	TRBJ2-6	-	CASSSDGAGANVLTF	TGTGCCAGTAGCTCGGACGGGGCTGGGGCCAACGTCCTGACTTTC
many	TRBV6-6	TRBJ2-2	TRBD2	CASSYSKLAGTTGELFF	TGTGCCAGCAGTTACTCGAAATTAGCGGGAACTACCGGGGAGCTGTTTTTT
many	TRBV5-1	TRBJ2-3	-	CASLDPGRTDTQYF	TGCGCCAGCTTAGATCCCGGTCGCACAGATACGCAGTATTTT
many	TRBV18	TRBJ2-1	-	CASSSNQGGASGEQFF	TGTGCCAGCTCCTCGAACCAGGGGGGCGCGTCCGGTGAGCAGTTCTTC
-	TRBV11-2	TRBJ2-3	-	CASSSRLSDTQYF	TGTGCCAGCAGCTCTCGCCTCTCAGATACGCAGTATTTT
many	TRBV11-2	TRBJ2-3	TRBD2	CASSSGLAGDSPKWDTQYF	TGTGCCAGCAGCTCGGGACTAGCGGGAGACAGCCCCAAGTGGGATACGCAGTATTTT
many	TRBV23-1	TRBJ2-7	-	CASSQSDQPYEQYF	TGCGCCAGCAGTCAATCCGACCAGCCCTACGAGCAGTACTTC
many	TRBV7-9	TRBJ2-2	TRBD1	CASSKDRANTGELFF	TGTGCCAGCAGCAAGGACAGGGCGAACACCGGGGAGCTGTTTTTT
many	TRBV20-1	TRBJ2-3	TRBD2	CSAQKTSGSSDTQYF	TGCAGTGCTCAAAAGACTAGCGGGAGTTCTGATACGCAGTATTTT
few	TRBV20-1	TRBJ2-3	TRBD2	CSAGGTSGRASQDTQYF	TGCAGTGCGGGGGGGACTAGCGGGAGGGCCTCGCAAGATACGCAGTATTTT
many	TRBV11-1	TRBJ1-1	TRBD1	CASSPTGGSNTEAFF	TGTGCCAGCAGCCCGACAGGGGGGTCGAACACTGAAGCTTTCTTT
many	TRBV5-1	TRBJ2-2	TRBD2	CASSLYGLAEFTGELFF	TGCGCCAGCAGCTTGTATGGACTAGCGGAGTTCACCGGGGAGCTGTTTTTT
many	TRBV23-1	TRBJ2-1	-	CASSLRGRTYNEQFF	TGCGCCAGCAGTCTACGGGGGCGGACCTACAATGAGCAGTTCTTC
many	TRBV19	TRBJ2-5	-	CATGAGALGETQYF	TGTGCGACAGGGGCGGGAGCGCTAGGAGAGACCCAGTACTTC
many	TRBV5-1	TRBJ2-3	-	CASSPGRGTTGTDTQYF	TGCGCCAGCAGCCCAGGCCGTGGGACAACCGGCACAGATACGCAGTATTTT
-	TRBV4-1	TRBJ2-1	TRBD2	CDNSQEASGRVNEQFF	TGCGACAACAGCCAAGAGGCTAGCGGGAGAGTCAATGAGCAGTTCTTC
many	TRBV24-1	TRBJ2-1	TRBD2	CATSDVSGSEGNEQFF	TGTGCCACCAGTGATGTTAGCGGGAGCGAGGGCAATGAGCAGTTCTTC
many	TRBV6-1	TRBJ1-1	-	CASIRSRTEAFF	TGTGCCAGCATAAGGTCAAGGACTGAAGCTTTCTTT
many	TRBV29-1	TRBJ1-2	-	CSAGAEQYGYTF	TGCAGCGCTGGGGCGGAACAATATGGCTACACCTTC
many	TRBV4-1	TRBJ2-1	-	CASSQEGRSYNEQFF	TGCGCCAGCAGCCAAGAAGGCAGAAGCTACAATGAGCAGTTCTTC
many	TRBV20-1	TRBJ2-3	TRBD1	CSASRGQGEVDTQYF	TGCAGTGCTAGCCGGGGACAGGGTGAAGTAGATACGCAGTATTTT
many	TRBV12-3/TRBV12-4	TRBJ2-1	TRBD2	CASSPRGGYDEQFF	TGTGCCAGCAGCCCTCGGGGGGGGTACGATGAGCAGTTCTTC
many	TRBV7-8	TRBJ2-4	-	CASSLDSNQGPPAKNIQYF	TGTGCCAGCAGCTTAGACTCGAACCAAGGCCCTCCAGCCAAAAACATTCAGTACTTC
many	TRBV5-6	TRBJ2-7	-	CASSSWDRIGGQYF	TGTGCCAGCAGCTCGTGGGATCGGATAGGAGGGCAGTACTTC
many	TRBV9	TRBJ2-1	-	CASSSRTSGVRNEQFF	TGTGCCAGCAGCTCGCGGACCTCAGGGGTTCGGAATGAGCAGTTCTTC
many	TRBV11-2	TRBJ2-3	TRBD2	CASSSILADPTDTQYF	TGTGCCAGCAGCTCAATACTAGCGGATCCCACAGATACGCAGTATTTT
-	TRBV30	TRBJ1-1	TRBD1	CAWGTGAGTEAFF	TGTGCCTGGGGGACAGGGGCCGGCACTGAAGCTTTCTTT
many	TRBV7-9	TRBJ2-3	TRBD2	CASSARLAGAGDTQYF	TGTGCCAGCAGCGCCAGACTAGCGGGAGCCGGAGATACGCAGTATTTT
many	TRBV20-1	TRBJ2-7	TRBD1	CSASGTDYEQYF	TGTAGTGCTAGTGGGACAGACTACGAGCAGTACTTC
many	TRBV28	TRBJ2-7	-	CASSLDPPGFYEQYF	TGTGCCAGCAGTTTAGATCCCCCCGGTTTCTACGAGCAGTACTTC
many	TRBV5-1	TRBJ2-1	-	CASTPQVNGDEQFF	TGCGCCAGCACTCCTCAGGTAAATGGGGATGAGCAGTTCTTC
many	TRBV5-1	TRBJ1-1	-	CASSFLLGGETEAFF	TGCGCCAGCAGCTTCTTGCTGGGGGGAGAAACTGAAGCTTTCTTT
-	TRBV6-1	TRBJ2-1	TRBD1	CASSRGTEGDEQFF	TGTGCCAGCAGCCGAGGGACAGAAGGCGATGAGCAGTTCTTC
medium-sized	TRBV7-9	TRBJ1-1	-	CASSSRNRDEAFF	TGTGCCAGCAGCTCCCGAAACAGGGACGAAGCTTTCTTT
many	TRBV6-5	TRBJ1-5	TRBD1	CATDDRVAQPQHF	TGTGCCACCGACGACAGGGTTGCTCAGCCCCAGCATTTT
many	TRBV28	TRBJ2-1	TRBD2	CASRVLAGGTNEQFF	TGTGCCAGCAGGGTCCTAGCGGGAGGGACAAATGAGCAGTTCTTC
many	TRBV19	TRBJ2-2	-	CASSKRGYPNTGELFF	TGTGCCAGTAGTAAAAGGGGGTACCCGAACACCGGGGAGCTGTTTTTT
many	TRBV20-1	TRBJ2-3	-	CSASLGPTSYF	TGCAGTGCTAGCCTAGGCCCCACTTCGTATTTT
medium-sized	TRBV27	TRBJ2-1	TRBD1	CASNPARTGTVDEQFF	TGTGCCAGCAACCCCGCCCGGACAGGGACTGTGGATGAGCAGTTCTTC
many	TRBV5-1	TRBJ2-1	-	CASSGNRPGNEQFF	TGCGCCAGCAGCGGAAATCGTCCTGGGAATGAGCAGTTCTTC